These 2 T cell receptor beta chains came from one sample sequenced in a study of blood T cells in healthy people across ages. Using a J-beta primer mix together with a sample-barcoded 5' primer, a second PCR was run for about 6 to 12 cycles. TCRdb re-called the 5' RACE reads through MiXCR, storing one row per CDR3 protein. The repertoire holds under 1 million distinct CDR3 sequences, with 40% to 50% as singletons. Material: blood. These TCRs come from a man in his sixties in good health.

This clonotype was seen more than once but under ten times. V and J are TRBV20-1 and TRBJ1-1; TRBD1 might be the D (5 bases). V dropped 5 bases and J dropped 4 bases, with 14 bases sitting between them. Germline V CDR1 and CDR2: DFQATT, SNEGSKA (reference sequence). The CDR3 sequence is 13 residues long. The CDR3 nucleotides are TGCAGTGCTCGGGACGCACAAGGCACTGAAGCTTTCTTT. As protein: CSARDAQGTEAFF.

This clonotype came up a few times. V gene TRBV5-1 combines with J gene TRBJ2-3; 7 positions match TRBD1. CDR1 is SGHRS and CDR2 is YFSETQ in the germline V gene. The CDR3 is 15 amino acids. With V trimmed by 4 bases and J by 4 bases, 9 bases remained unmatched. Written as DNA, the CDR3 is TGCGCCAGCAGCACAGGACAGGCCGGGGCAGATACGCAGTATTTT. It codes for CASSTGQAGADTQYF. The full variable domain, with the rest looked up from reference TRBV5-1 and TRBJ2-3, is KAGVTQTPRYLIKTRGQQVTLSCSPISGHRSVSWYQQTPGQGLQFLFEYFSETQRNKGNFPGRFSGRQFSNSRSEMNVSTLELGDSALYLCASSTGQAGADTQYFGPGTRLTVL.